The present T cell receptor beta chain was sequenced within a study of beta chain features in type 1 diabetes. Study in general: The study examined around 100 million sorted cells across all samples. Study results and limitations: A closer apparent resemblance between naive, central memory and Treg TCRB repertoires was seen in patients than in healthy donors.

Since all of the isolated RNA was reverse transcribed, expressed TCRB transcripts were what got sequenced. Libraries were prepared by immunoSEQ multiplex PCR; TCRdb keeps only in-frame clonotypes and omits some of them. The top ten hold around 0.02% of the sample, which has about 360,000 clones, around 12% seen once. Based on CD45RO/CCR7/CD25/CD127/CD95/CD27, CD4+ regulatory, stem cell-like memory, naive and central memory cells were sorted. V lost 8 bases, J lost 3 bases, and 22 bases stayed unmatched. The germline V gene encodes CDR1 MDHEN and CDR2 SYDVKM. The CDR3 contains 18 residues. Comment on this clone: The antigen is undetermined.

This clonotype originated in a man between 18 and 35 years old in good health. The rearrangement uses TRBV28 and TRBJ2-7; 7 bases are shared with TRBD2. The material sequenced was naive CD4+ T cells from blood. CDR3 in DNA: TGTGCCAGCCGAACGGGGGGATCATGGGCCGTTGGAAACTACGAGCAGTACTTC. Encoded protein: CASRTGGSWAVGNYEQYF. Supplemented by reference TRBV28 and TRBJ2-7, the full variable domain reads DVKVTQSSRYLVKRTGEKVFLECVQDMDHENMFWYRQDPGLGLRLIYFSYDVKMKEKGDIPEGYSVSREKKERFSLILESASTNQTSMYLCASRTGGSWAVGNYEQYFGPGTRLTVT.